Detailed here is one T cell receptor (beta chain). The antigen remains undetermined. PCR used 60 Vbeta primers and 13 Jbeta primers. Assay used: immunoSEQ multiplex PCR; TCRdb lists only in-frame clones, some missing. The sample has roughly 140,000 clones, around 75% seen once. This record belongs to a study of cytomegalovirus exposure and HLA in healthy donors. The wider study: There were roughly 120 million unique TCR beta sequences, drawn from about 190 million T cells, in an earlier analysis.

The CDR3 length is 15 residues. V was cut by 6 bases and J by 7 bases, with 21 bases left in between. CDR1 is LNHDA and CDR2 is SQIVND in the germline V gene (reference sequence). Study-level results: In a later analysis, at a false discovery rate of 0.05, 17,000 or so TCR beta sequences matched HLA alleles. Likely technical artifact: a cluster of highly shared sequence variants. According to an earlier analysis, most TCR beta V segments yielded productive rearrangements about 90% or about 30% of the time.

This chain connects TRBV19 to TRBJ1-2; D is ambiguous. The clonotype comes from a middle-aged woman in good health and CMV-seronegative. The sample taken for sequencing was PBMCs. In nucleotides, the CDR3 is TGTGCCAGTAGCGAGTCCGACACGGTTCGGTTTGGCTACACCTTC. It specifies CASSESDTVRFGYTF.